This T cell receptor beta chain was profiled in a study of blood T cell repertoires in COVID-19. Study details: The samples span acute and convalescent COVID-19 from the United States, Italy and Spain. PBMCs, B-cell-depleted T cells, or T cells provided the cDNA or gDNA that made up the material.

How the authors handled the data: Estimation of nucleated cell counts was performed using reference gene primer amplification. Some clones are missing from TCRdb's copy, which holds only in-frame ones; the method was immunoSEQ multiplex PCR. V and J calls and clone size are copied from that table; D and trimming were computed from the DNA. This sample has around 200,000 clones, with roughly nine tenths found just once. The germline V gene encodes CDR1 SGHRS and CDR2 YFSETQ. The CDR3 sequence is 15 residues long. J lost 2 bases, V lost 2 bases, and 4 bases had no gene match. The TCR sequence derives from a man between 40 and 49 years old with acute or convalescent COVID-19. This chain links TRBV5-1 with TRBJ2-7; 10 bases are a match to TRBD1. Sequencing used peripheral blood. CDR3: CASSFYGQGAYEQYF. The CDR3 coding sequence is TGCGCCAGCAGCTTTTATGGACAGGGGGCCTACGAGCAGTACTTC.